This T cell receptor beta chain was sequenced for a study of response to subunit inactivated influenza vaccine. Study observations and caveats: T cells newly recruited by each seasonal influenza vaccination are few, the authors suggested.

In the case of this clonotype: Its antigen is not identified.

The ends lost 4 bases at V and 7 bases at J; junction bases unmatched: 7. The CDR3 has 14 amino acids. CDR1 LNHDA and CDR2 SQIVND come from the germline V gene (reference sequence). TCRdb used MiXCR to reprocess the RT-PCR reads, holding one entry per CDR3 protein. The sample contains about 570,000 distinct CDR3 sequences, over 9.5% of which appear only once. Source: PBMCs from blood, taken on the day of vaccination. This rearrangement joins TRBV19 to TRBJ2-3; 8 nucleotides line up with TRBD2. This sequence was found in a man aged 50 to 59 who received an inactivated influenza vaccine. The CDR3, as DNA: TGTGCCAGTAGTAACCGGGGGGGCGCAAATACGCAGTATTTT. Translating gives CASSNRGGANTQYF.